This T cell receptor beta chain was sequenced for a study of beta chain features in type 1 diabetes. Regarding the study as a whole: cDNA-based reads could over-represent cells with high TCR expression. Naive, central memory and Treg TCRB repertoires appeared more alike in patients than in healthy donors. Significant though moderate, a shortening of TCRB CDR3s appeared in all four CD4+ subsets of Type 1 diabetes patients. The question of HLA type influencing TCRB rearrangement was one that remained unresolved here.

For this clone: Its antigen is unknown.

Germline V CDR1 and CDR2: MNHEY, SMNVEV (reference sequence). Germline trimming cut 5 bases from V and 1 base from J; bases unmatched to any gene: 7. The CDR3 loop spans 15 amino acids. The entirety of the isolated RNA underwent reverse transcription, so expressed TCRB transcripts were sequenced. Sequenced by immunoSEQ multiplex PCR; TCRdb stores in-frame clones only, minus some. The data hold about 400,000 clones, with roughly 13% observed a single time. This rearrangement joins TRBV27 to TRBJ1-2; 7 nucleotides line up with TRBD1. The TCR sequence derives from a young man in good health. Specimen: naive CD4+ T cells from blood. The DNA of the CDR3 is TGTGCCAGCAGTCCCCGGACAGGTGGTAACTATGGCTACACCTTC. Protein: CASSPRTGGNYGYTF.